This entry lists 4 T cell receptor beta chains sequenced from one sample in a study of cytomegalovirus exposure and HLA in healthy donors. With 60 Vbeta and 13 Jbeta primers, the PCR was carried out. The data were produced by immunoSEQ multiplex PCR, yet TCRdb's version contains in-frame clones alone and is incomplete. The sample has 55,000 to 70,000 clones; 60% to 80% are singletons. The source material was PBMCs. These receptors originate from a male donor in good health and CMV-seropositive.

The CDR3 nucleotides are TGTGCCAGCAGCTCAGCCCTTGGAAACGAACAGGGAAACACCATATATTTT. This encodes CASSSALGNEQGNTIYF. The chain couples TRBV7-9 to TRBJ1-3; D unclear. The germline CDR1 and CDR2 sequences are SEHNR and FQNEAQ (reference sequence). Trimming cost V 4 bases and J 4 bases, with 20 bases left between them. The CDR3 is made up of 17 amino acids. The entire variable domain, with the rest obtained from reference TRBV7-9 and TRBJ1-3, is as follows: DTGVSQNPRHKITKRGQNVTFRCDPISEHNRLYWYRQTLGQGPEFLTYFQNEAQLEKSRLLSDRFSAERPKGSFSTLEIQRTEQGDSAMYLCASSSALGNEQGNTIYFGEGSWLTVV.

The chain employs TRBV19 and TRBJ2-6, with D tentatively TRBD1 (6 bases). CDR1 and CDR2 (germline): LNHDA, SQIVND (reference sequence). V gave up 7 bases and J gave up 1 base, with 14 bases separating them. The length of the CDR3 is 16 residues. This CDR3 reads CASKGSQGSGANVLTF. Written as DNA, the CDR3 is TGTGCCAGTAAGGGAAGTCAGGGGTCTGGGGCCAACGTCCTGACTTTC.

The V and J genes are TRBV5-6 and TRBJ2-2; D may be TRBD2 (5 bases). Germline V gene lookup returns CDR1 SGHDT and CDR2 YYEEEE. This CDR3 has 16 residues. Trimming shortened V by 2 bases and J by 1 base, and 12 bases separated the two germline ends. CDR3 sequence reads: CASSFRPGVNTGELFF. The CDR3 coding sequence is TGTGCCAGCAGCTTTCGTCCCGGGGTGAACACCGGGGAGCTGTTTTTT.

This clone was counted only a few times. The chain links TRBV6-6 to TRBJ2-3; possible D gene TRBD2, 7 bases. Trimming removed 7 bases at V and 6 bases at J, with 23 bases between. CDR3 length equals 16 residues. CDR1 and CDR2 (germline): MNHNY, SVGAGI (reference sequence). This CDR3 reads CASIPGGVGVTDTQYF. CDR3 sequence (DNA): TGTGCCAGCATCCCGGGGGGCGTAGGTGTAACGGATACGCAGTATTTT.